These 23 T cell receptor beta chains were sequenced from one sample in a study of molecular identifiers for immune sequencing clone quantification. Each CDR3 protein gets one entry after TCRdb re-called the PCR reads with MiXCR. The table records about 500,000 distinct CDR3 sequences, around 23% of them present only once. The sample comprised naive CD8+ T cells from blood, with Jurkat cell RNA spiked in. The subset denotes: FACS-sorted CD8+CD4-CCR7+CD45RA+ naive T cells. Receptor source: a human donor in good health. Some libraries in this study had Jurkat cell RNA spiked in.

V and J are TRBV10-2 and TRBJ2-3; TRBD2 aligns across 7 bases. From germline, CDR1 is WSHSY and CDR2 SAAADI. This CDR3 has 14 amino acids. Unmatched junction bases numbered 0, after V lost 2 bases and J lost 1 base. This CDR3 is CASSEAGGTDTQYF. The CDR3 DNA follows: TGCGCCAGCAGTGAGGCGGGGGGCACAGATACGCAGTATTTT.

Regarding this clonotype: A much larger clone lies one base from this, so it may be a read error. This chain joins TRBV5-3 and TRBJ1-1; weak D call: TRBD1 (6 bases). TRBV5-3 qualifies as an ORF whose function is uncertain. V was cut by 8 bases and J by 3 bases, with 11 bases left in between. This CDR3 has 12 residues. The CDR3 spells CASRTVDTEAFF. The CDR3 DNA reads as TGTGCCAGCAGGACAGTGGACACTGAAGCTTTCTTT.

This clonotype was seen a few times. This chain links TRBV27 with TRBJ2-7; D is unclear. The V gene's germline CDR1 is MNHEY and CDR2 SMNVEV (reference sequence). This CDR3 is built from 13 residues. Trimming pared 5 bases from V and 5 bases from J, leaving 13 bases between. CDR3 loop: CASSSISNHEQYF. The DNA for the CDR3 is TGTGCCAGCAGTAGCATCTCGAACCACGAGCAGTACTTC.

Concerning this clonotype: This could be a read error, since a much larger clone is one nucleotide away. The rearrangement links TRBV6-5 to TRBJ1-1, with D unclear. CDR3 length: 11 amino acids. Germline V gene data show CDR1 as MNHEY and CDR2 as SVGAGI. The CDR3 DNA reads TGTGCCACCCATCTTGGAACTGAAGTTTTCTTT. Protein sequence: CATHLGTEVFF.

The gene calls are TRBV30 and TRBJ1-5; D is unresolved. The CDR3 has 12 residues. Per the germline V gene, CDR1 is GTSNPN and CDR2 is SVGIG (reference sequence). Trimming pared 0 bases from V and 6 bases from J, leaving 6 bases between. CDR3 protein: CAWSVDGQPQHF. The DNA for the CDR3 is TGTGCCTGGAGTGTAGATGGTCAGCCCCAGCATTTT. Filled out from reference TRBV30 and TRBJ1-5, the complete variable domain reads SQTIHQWPATLVQPVGSPLSLECTVEGTSNPNLYWYRQAAGRGLQLLFYSVGIGQISSEVPQNLSASRPQDRQFILSSKKLLLSDSGFYLCAWSVDGQPQHFGDGTRLSIL.

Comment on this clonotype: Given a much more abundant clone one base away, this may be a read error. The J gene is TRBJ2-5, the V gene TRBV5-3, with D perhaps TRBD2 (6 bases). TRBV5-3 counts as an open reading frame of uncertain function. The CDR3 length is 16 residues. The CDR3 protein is CASSLALAWTRETQYF. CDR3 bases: TGTGCCAGCAGCTTGGCCCTAGCGTGGACGAGGGAGACCCAGTACTTC.

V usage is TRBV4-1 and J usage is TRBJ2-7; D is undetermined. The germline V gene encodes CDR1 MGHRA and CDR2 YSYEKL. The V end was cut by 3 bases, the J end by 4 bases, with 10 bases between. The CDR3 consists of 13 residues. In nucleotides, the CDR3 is TGCGCCAGCAGCCAGGCCAGTGGTTACGAGCAGTACTTC. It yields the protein CASSQASGYEQYF.

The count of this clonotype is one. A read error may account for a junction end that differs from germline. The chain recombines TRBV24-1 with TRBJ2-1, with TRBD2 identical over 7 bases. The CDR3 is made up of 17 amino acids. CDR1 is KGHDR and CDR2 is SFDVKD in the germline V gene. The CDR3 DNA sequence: TGTGCCACCAATGATTCCTCGTTGGGGGAGGGTTTCGATGAGCAGTTCTTC. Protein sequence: CATNDSSLGEGFDEQFF.

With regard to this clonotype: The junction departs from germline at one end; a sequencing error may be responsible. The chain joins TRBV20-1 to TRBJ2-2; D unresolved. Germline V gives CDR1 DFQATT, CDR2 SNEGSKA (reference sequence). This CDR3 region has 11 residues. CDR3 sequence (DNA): TGCAGTGCAAGAGTATCCGGGGAGCTGTTTTTT. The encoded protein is CSARVSGELFF.

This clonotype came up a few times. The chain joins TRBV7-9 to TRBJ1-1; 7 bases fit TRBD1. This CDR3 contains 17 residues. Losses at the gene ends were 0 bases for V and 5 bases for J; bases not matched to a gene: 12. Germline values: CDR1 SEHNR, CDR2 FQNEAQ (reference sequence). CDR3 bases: TGTGCCAGCAGCTTAGCGTCAGGGGGGGGTATGGGGACTGAAGCTTTCTTT. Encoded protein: CASSLASGGGMGTEAFF.

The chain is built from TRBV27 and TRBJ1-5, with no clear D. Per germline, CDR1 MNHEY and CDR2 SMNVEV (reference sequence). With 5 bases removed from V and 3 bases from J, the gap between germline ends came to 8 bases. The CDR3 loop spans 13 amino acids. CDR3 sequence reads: CASSPSNNQPQHF. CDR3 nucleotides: TGTGCCAGCAGTCCAAGCAACAATCAGCCCCAGCATTTT.

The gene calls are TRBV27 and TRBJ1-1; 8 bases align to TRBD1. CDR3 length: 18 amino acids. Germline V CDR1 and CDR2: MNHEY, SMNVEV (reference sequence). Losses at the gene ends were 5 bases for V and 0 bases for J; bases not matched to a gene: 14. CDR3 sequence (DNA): TGTGCCAGCAGTCAAATCCCCCGGGGCAGGGGGCTGAACACTGAAGCTTTCTTT. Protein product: CASSQIPRGRGLNTEAFF.

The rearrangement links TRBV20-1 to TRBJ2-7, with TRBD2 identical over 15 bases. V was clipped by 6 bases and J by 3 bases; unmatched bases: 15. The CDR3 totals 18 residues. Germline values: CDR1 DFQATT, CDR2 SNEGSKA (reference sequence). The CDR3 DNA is TGCAGTGCCTTAACCGGGACTAGCGGGAGGCAGGTAGTCTACGAGCAGTACTTC. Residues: CSALTGTSGRQVVYEQYF.

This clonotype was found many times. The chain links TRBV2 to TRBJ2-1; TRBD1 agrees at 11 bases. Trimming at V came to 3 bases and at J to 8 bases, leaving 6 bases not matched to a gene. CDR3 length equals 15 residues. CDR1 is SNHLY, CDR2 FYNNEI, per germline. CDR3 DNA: TGTGCCAGCAGTGATCTGGGACAGGGGGTCCATGAGCAGTTCTTC. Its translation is CASSDLGQGVHEQFF.

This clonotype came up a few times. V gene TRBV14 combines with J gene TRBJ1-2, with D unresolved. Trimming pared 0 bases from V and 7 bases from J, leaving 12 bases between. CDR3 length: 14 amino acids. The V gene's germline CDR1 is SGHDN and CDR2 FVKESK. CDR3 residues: CASSQEPNGSGYTF. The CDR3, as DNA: TGTGCCAGCAGCCAAGAGCCAAATGGAAGTGGCTACACCTTC.

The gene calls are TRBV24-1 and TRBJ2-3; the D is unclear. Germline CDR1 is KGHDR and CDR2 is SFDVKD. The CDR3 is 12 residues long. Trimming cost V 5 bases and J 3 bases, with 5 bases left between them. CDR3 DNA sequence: TGTGCCACCAGTGGAGGTACAGATACGCAGTATTTT. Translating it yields CATSGGTDTQYF.

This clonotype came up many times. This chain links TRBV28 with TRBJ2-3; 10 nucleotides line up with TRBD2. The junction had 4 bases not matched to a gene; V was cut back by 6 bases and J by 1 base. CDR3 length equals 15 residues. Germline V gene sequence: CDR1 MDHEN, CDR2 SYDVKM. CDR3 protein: CASSSSGGRTDTQYF. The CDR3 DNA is TGTGCCAGCAGCTCTAGCGGGGGCCGCACAGATACGCAGTATTTT. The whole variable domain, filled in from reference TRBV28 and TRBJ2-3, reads DVKVTQSSRYLVKRTGEKVFLECVQDMDHENMFWYRQDPGLGLRLIYFSYDVKMKEKGDIPEGYSVSREKKERFSLILESASTNQTSMYLCASSSSGGRTDTQYFGPGTRLTVL.

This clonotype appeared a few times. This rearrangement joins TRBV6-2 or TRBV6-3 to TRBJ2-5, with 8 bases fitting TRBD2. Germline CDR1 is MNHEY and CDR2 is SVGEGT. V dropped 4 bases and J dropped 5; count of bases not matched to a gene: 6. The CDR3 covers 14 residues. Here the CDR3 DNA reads TGTGCCAGCAGTTTTCCGGGACTAGGGGAGACCCAGTACTTC. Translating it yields CASSFPGLGETQYF.

Here the CDR3 reads CASSQVGRPYEQYF. The CDR3 DNA sequence: TGTGCCAGCAGCCAAGTGGGCCGACCCTACGAGCAGTACTTC. The V and J genes are TRBV3-1 and TRBJ2-7; D uncertain. Germline-derived CDR1 and CDR2 are LGHDT and YNNKEL (reference sequence). The CDR3 extends over 14 amino acids. Trimming took off 1 base at V and 2 bases at J, with 9 bases between the two ends.

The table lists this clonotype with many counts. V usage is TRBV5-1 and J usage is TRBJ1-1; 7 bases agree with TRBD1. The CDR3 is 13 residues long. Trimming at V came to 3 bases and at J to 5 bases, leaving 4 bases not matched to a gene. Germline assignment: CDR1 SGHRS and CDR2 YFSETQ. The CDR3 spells CASSSTGMTEAFF. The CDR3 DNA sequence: TGCGCCAGCAGCTCGACAGGGATGACTGAAGCTTTCTTT.

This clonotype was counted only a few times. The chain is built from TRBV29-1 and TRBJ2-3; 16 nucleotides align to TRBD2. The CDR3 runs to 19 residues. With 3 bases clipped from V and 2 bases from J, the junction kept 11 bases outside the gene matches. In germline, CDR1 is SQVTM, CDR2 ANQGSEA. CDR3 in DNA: TGCAGCGTTGAGGTGGGACTAGCGGGAGGGTCTCTCCCCACAGATACGCAGTATTTT. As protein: CSVEVGLAGGSLPTDTQYF.

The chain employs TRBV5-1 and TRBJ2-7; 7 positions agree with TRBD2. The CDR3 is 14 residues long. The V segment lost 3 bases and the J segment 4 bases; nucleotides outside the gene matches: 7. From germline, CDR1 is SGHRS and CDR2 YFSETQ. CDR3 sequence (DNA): TGCGCCAGCAGCTCGCGGGGAGGGAAGTACGAGCAGTACTTC. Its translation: CASSSRGGKYEQYF. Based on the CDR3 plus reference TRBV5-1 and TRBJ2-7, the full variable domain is KAGVTQTPRYLIKTRGQQVTLSCSPISGHRSVSWYQQTPGQGLQFLFEYFSETQRNKGNFPGRFSGRQFSNSRSEMNVSTLELGDSALYLCASSSRGGKYEQYFGPGTRLTVT.

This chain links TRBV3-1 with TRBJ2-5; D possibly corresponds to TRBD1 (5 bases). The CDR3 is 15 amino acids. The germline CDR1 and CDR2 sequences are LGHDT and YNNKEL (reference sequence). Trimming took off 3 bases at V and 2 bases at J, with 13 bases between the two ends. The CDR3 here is CASSHGRQNQETQYF. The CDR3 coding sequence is TGTGCCAGCAGCCACGGCCGACAGAATCAAGAGACCCAGTACTTC.